This T cell receptor (beta chain) was recovered during a study of graft-versus-host responses after intestinal transplantation listed by TCRdb under 2021. Some background on the complete study: The transplants that recipients received were multivisceral, liver-intestinal, or isolated intestinal. Every recipient was given anti-thymocyte globulin induction, followed by approximately 3 years of maintenance tacrolimus and steroids. Graft-versus-host and host-versus-graft alloreactive T cell clones were tracked in the graft, circulation and bone marrow after intestinal transplantation using bulk TCR-beta CDR3 sequencing. Alloreactive clones were identified by sequencing pre-transplant mixed lymphocyte reaction products and comparing them with unstimulated pre-transplant donor and recipient T cells. A cohort of about two dozen intestinal transplant recipients, including one retransplant, was enrolled, and a few patients lacking pretransplant specimens were excluded. Donor T cell macrochimerism was defined as a peak of at least 4% donor T cells among recipient peripheral blood mononuclear cells. Samples from a few later patients were sequenced in-house on an Illumina MiSeq with MiXCR processing rather than by the commercial service. Results and caveats for the whole study, not just this receptor: GvH clones were detected in recipient bone marrow, and some of these GvH clones were observed earlier in ileal mucosa or blood, consistent with an intestinal mucosal origin. Early after transplant, declines in HvG clones were associated with peak levels of circulating GvH clones. Conclusions were limited by the relatively low number and heterogeneity of intestinal transplant patients. Patients with donor T cell macrochimerism had high GvH to HvG T cell clonal ratios in their allografts.

The library relied on the immunoSEQ multiplex PCR assay. High-throughput TCR-beta CDR3 sequencing of genomic DNA from most patients was performed by Adaptive Biotechnologies. On the study's bioinformatics: Adaptive's ImmunoSEQ software was the source of the TCR sequencing data for about 20 patients, while three other patients were processed with MiXCR and VDJtools. CDR3 nucleotide sequences shared by donor and recipient were removed because the origin of these sequences could not be assigned. At least 2-fold expansion over unstimulated cells and a minimum CFSE-low frequency of 0.002% (template counts) or 0.001% (read counts) were required for clones to be classified as alloreactive. Mappable clones were those detected in sequenced pre-transplant spleen, lymph node, or MLR CFSE-low populations of the donor or recipient. Cumulative frequency of alloreactive clones was calculated as a percentage of all sequences weighted by copy number. Not all clones reach the TCRdb copy of this immuneACCESS table, which keeps in-frame sequences only. Checked studies attribute under half of the gap to unresolved V genes and leave the rest unexplained. V and J calls and clone size are those listed in that table; D and trimming were worked out from the DNA. The sample records approximately 16,000 clones, approximately 70% of which are singletons. Roughly 25% of the sample lies in the top ten.

The CDR3 spans 13 residues, from the cysteine through the phenylalanine. Of all the DNA, just the CDR3 is kept, 39 bases in frame from base 1. At the junction V is shortened by 2 bases and J by 5 bases, with 8 bases in between. The germline V gene (reference sequence) sets CDR1 to SGHNT and CDR2 to YYREEE. Intraepithelial and lamina propria lymphocytes were isolated from graft specimens using dithiothreitol, EDTA incubations and collagenase D digestion. Bulk TCR-beta sequencing was performed on serial intestinal graft biopsy specimens collected as late as 600 days after transplant. With regard to this clone: It has no known antigen specificity. No base-level quality is on record; no much larger clone is a single base apart.

The specimen was ileum tissue, collected around 98 weeks after intestinal transplantation. The source of this sequence is a human patient who received an intestinal transplant, so some T cells may come from the graft donor. This receptor chain uses TRBV5-4 and TRBJ2-1; no confident D gene assignment can be made. The DNA sequence is as follows: TGTGCCAGCAGCTTAGCGATTCACAATGAGCAGTTCTTC. Its protein product is CASSLAIHNEQFF.